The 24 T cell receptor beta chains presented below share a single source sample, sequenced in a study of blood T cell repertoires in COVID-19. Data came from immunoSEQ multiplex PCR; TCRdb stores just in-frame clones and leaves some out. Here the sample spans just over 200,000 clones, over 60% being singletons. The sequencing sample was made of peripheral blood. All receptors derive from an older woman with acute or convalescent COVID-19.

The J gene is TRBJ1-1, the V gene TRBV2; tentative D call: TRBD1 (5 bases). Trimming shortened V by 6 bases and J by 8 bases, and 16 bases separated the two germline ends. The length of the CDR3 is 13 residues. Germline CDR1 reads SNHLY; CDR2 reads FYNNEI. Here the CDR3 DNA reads TGTGCCAGCAGCAAAATCCGGGGGGGAGAAGCTTTCTTT. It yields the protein CASSKIRGGEAFF.

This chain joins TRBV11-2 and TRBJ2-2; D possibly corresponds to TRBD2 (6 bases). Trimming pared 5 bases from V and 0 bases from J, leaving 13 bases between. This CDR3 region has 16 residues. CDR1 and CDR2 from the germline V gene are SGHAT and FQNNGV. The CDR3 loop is CASSPGGGSNTGELFF. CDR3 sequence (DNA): TGTGCCAGCAGCCCTGGCGGAGGGTCGAACACCGGGGAGCTGTTTTTT.

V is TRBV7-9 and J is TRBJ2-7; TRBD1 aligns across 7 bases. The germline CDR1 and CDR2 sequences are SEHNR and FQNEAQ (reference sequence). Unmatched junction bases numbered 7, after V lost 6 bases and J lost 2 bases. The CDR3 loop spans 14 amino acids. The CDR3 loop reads CASRSGTDPYEQYF. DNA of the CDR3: TGTGCCAGCAGATCCGGGACAGACCCCTACGAGCAGTACTTC.

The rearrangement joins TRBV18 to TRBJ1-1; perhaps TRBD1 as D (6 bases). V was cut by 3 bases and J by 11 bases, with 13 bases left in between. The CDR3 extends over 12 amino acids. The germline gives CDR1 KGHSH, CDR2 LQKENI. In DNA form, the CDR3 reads TGTGCCAGCTCACCCGCCGGGACACATGCTTTCTTT. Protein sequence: CASSPAGTHAFF.

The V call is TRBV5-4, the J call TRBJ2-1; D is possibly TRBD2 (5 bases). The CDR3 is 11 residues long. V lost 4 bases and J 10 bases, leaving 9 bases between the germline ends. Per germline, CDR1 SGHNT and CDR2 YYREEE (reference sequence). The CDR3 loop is CASSRGGEQFF. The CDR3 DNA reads TGTGCCAGCAGCCGGGGTGGGGAGCAGTTCTTC.

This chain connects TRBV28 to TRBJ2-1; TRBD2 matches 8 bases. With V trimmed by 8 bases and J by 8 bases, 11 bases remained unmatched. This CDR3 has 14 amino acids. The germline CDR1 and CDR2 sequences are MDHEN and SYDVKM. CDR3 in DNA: TGTGCCAGCCTCGGGGGACTAGGACGGTATGAGCAGTTCTTC. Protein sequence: CASLGGLGRYEQFF.

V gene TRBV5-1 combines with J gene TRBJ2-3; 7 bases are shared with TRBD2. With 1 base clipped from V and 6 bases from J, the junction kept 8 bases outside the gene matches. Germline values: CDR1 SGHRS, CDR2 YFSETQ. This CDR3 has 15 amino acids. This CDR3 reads CASSLFSGGGDTQYF. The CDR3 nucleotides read TGCGCCAGCAGCTTGTTTTCGGGAGGTGGGGATACGCAGTATTTT.

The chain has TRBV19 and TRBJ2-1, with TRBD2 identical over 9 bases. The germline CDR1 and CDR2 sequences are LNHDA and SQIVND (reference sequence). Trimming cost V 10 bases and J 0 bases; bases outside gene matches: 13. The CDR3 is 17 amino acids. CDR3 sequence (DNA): TGTGCCACCGGAACCCGTCTAGCGGGACACTCCTACAATGAGCAGTTCTTC. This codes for CATGTRLAGHSYNEQFF. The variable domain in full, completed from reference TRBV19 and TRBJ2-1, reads DGGITQSPKYLFRKEGQNVTLSCEQNLNHDAMYWYRQDPGQGLRLIYYSQIVNDFQKGDIAEGYSVSREKKESFPLTVTSAQKNPTAFYLCATGTRLAGHSYNEQFFGPGTRLTVL.

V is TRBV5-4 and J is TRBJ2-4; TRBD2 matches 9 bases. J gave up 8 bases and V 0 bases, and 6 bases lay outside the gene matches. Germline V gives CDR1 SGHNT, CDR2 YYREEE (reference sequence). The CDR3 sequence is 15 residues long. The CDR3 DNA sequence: TGTGCCAGCAGCTTGGGTTCGGGCGGGAGGGACATTCAGTACTTC. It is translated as CASSLGSGGRDIQYF.

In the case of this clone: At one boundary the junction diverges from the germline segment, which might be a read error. The CDR3 DNA sequence: TGCAGCGTTGTGACTAGCGGGGACGAGCAGTGCTTC. Its protein is CSVVTSGDEQCF. This rearrangement joins TRBV29-1 to TRBJ2-7; 11 bases are a match to TRBD2. Looked up from germline, CDR1 is SQVTM and CDR2 is ANQGSEA. The CDR3 has 12 amino acids.

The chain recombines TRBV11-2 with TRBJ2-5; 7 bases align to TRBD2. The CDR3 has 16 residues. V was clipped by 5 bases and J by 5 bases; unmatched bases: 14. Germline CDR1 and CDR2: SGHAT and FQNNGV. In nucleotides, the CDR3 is TGTGCCAGCAGCAACCAGGGACTACCGTCTGGGGAGACCCAGTACTTC. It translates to CASSNQGLPSGETQYF.

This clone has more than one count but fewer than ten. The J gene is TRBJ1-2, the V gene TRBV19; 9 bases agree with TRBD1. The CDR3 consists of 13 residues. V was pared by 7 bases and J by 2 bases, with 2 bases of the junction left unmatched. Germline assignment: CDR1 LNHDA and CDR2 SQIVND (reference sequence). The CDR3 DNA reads TGTGCCAGTACGACAGGGGGAAACTATGGCTACACCTTC. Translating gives CASTTGGNYGYTF.

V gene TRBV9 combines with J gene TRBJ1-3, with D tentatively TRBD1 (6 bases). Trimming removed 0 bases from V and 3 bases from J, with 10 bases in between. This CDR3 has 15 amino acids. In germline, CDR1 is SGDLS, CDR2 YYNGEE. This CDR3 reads CASSVGVQGGNTIYF. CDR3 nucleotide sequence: TGTGCCAGCAGCGTAGGGGTACAGGGTGGAAACACCATATATTTT. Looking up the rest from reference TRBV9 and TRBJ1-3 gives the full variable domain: DSGVTQTPKHLITATGQRVTLRCSPRSGDLSVYWYQQSLDQGLQFLIQYYNGEERAKGNILERFSAQQFPDLHSELNLSSLELGDSALYFCASSVGVQGGNTIYFGEGSWLTVV.

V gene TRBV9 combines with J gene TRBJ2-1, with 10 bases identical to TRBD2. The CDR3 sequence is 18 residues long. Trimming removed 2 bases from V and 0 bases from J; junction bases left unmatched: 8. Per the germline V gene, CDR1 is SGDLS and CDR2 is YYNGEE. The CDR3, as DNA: TGTGCCAGCAGCGTCGGGCTAGCGGGAGCGATCTCCTACAATGAGCAGTTCTTC. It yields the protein CASSVGLAGAISYNEQFF.

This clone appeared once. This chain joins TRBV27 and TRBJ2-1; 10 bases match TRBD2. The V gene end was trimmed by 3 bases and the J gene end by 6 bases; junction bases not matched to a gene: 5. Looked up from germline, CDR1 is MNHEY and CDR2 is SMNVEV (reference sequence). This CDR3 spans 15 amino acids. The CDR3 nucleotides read TGTGCCAGCAGTTTGACCCGACTAGCGGGCAATGAGCAGTTCTTC. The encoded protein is CASSLTRLAGNEQFF.

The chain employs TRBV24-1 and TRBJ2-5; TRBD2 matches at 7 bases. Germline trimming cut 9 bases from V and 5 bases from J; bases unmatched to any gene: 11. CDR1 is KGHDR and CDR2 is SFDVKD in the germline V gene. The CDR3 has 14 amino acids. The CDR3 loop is CATRREVGLETQYF. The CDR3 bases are TGTGCCACCCGACGGGAGGTAGGCTTGGAGACCCAGTACTTC.

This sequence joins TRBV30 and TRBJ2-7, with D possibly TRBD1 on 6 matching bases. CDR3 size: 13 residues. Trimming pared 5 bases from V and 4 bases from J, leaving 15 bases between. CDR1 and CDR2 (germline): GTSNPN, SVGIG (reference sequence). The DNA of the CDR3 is TGTGCCTGGTCCCAGGGGAATGAATACGAGCAGTACTTC. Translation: CAWSQGNEYEQYF.

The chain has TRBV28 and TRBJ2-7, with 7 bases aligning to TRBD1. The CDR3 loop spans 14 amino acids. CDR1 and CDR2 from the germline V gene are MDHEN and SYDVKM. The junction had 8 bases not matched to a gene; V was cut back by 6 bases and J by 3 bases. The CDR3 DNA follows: TGTGCCAGCAGCTTGACAGGGCGTCTCTACGAGCAGTACTTC. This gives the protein CASSLTGRLYEQYF.

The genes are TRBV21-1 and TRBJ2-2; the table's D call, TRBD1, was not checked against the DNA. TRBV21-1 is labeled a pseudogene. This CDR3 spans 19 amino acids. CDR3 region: CASSKALQGKGANTGELFF. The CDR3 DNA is TGTGCCAGCAGCAAAGCTTTACAGGGCAAAGGGGCGAACACCGGGGAGCTGTTTTTT.

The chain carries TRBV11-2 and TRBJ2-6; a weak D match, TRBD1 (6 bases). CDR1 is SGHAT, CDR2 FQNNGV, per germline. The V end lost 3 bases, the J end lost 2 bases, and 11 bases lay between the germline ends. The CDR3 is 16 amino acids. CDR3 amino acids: CASSFPTGTGANVLTF. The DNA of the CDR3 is TGTGCCAGCAGCTTTCCTACAGGGACTGGGGCCAACGTCCTGACTTTC.

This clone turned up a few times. DNA of the CDR3: TGTGCCAGCAGCTTCCGGGTCCAAATAAACAATGAGCAGTTCTTC. Amino acids: CASSFRVQINNEQFF. This chain uses TRBV7-9 with TRBJ2-1, with no clear D. Germline assignment: CDR1 SEHNR and CDR2 FQNEAQ (reference sequence). There are 15 residues in the CDR3. The V end lost 3 bases, the J end lost 5 bases, and 14 bases lay between the germline ends.

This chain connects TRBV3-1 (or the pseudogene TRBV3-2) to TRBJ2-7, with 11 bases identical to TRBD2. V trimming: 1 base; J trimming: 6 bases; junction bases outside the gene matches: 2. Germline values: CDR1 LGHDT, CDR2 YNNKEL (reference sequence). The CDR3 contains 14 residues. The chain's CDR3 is CASSQGLAGGEQYF. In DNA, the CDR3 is TGTGCCAGCAGCCAAGGGCTAGCGGGAGGCGAGCAGTACTTC.

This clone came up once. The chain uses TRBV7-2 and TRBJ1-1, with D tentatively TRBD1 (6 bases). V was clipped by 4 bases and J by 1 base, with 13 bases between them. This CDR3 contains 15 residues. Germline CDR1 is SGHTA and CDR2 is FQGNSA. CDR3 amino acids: CASSYFQGPNTEAFF. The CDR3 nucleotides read TGTGCCAGCAGCTATTTTCAGGGGCCGAACACTGAAGCTTTCTTT.

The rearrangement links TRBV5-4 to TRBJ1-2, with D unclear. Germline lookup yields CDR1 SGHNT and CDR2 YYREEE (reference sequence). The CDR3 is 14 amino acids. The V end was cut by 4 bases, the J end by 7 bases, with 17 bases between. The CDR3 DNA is TGTGCCAGCAGCACCGGGAACGGGAAGGGTGGCTACACCTTC. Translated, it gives CASSTGNGKGGYTF.